A single sample is the source of the 3 T cell receptor beta chains below, sequenced in a study of cytomegalovirus exposure and HLA in healthy donors. Vbeta (60) and Jbeta (13) primers were used in the PCR. Measured with immunoSEQ multiplex PCR; TCRdb has only the in-frame clones, and not every one. This sample has under 150,000 clones; approximately 78% occur once, and the top ten carry roughly 7.8%. The sample taken for sequencing was PBMCs. The receptors were gathered from a woman aged 50 to 60 in good health and CMV-seropositive.

This clone was recorded only once. This chain joins TRBV4-3 and TRBJ2-5; D might be TRBD1 (6 bases). The CDR3 spans 14 residues. Germline V gives CDR1 LGHNA, CDR2 YSLEER. V was clipped by 3 bases and J by 4 bases, with 12 bases between them. The CDR3 loop is CASSQDSVRETQYF. The CDR3 bases are TGCGCCAGCAGCCAGGACAGTGTCCGAGAGACCCAGTACTTC.

This clone was recorded a few times. The V gene is TRBV29-1, the J gene TRBJ2-7, with 11 bases matching TRBD1. Trimming removed 6 bases from V and 3 bases from J; junction bases left unmatched: 7. CDR3 length: 14 amino acids. Germline lookup yields CDR1 SQVTM and CDR2 ANQGSEA. CDR3 protein: CSVSAGTGGYEQYF. Written as DNA, the CDR3 is TGCAGCGTCTCAGCCGGGACAGGGGGCTACGAGCAGTACTTC.

This chain joins TRBV9 and TRBJ1-6; tentative D call: TRBD1 (6 bases). V dropped 0 bases and J dropped 10 bases, with 11 bases sitting between them. The germline gives CDR1 SGDLS, CDR2 YYNGEE. The CDR3 is 14 residues long. In DNA, the CDR3 is TGTGCCAGCAGCGTAGGACAGGCTGAATCACCCCTCCACTTT. Translating it yields CASSVGQAESPLHF.